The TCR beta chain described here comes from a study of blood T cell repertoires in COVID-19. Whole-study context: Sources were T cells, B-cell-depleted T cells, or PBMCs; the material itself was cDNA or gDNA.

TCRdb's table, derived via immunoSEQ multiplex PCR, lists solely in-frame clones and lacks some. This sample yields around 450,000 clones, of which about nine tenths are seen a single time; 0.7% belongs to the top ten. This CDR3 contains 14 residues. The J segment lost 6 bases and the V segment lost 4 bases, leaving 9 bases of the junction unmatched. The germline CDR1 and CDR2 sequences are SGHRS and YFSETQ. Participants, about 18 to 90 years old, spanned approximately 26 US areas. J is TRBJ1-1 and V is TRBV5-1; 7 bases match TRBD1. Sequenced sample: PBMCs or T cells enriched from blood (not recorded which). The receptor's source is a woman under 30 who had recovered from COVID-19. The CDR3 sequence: CASSATGSAAEAFF. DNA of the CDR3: TGCGCCAGCAGCGCGACAGGGAGTGCGGCTGAAGCTTTCTTT. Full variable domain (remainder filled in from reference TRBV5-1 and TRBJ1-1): KAGVTQTPRYLIKTRGQQVTLSCSPISGHRSVSWYQQTPGQGLQFLFEYFSETQRNKGNFPGRFSGRQFSNSRSEMNVSTLELGDSALYLCASSATGSAAEAFFGQGTRLTVV.